This is a list of T cell receptor beta chains from one sample in a study of shared T cell receptors in the human thymus. Some clones are missing from TCRdb's copy, which holds only in-frame ones; the method was immunoSEQ multiplex PCR. In the table there are about 380,000 clones, around 93% of which are singletons. Sequenced sample: thymocytes. Receptors were obtained from a human donor. CDR3s include the opening cysteine and the closing phenylalanine or tryptophan. Fields, in order: clone size, J gene, V gene, D gene, CDR3 protein, CDR3 DNA. The D gene is left open where the match is weak. Size is omitted from some rows. Given values are once, few, many or a class for expanded clones.

>.|TRBJ2-1|TRBV19|TRBD2
CASSVAPSGRSVEQFF
TGTGCCAGTAGTGTCGCACCTAGCGGGAGGTCTGTTGAGCAGTTCTTC
>.|TRBJ1-4|TRBV28|.
CASSKWEDREKLFF
TGTGCCAGCAGCAAATGGGAGGACCGGGAAAAACTGTTTTTT
>.|TRBJ2-3|TRBV19|TRBD2
CASRTWTSGRAGARDTQYF
TGTGCCAGTAGAACCTGGACTAGCGGGAGGGCCGGTGCGAGAGATACGCAGTATTTT
>.|TRBJ2-5|TRBV7-9|TRBD2
CASSLAGQGRTSGETQYF
TGTGCCAGCAGCTTAGCGGGGCAGGGTCGGACTAGCGGGGAGACCCAGTACTTC
>once|TRBJ2-7|TRBV28|TRBD1
CASRGQGGTNEQYF
TGTGCCAGCAGGGGACAGGGCGGGACCAACGAGCAGTACTTC
>.|TRBJ2-7|TRBV6-1|TRBD2
CASVGGTSGLYEQYF
TGTGCCAGCGTCGGAGGGACTAGCGGGCTATACGAGCAGTACTTC
>.|TRBJ2-5|TRBV4-1|TRBD1
CASSQEGRGYQETQYF
TGCGCCAGCAGCCAAGAGGGCAGGGGGTATCAAGAGACCCAGTACTTC
>.|TRBJ2-2|TRBV7-3|TRBD2
CASSLGGLAGANTGELFF
TGTGCCAGCAGCTTAGGGGGACTAGCGGGAGCAAACACCGGGGAGCTGTTTTTT
>.|TRBJ1-3|TRBV5-4|.
CASSFMQGPCPSSGNTIYF
TGTGCCAGCAGCTTTATGCAGGGCCCGTGCCCAAGCTCTGGAAACACCATATATTTT
>once|TRBJ1-2|TRBV5-8|TRBD1
CASSPDRVGSYGYTF
TGTGCCAGCAGCCCGGACAGGGTCGGGAGCTATGGCTACACCTTC
>.|TRBJ2-1|TRBV4-2|.
CASSPLGSEQISYNEQFF
TGTGCCAGCAGCCCCCTAGGGAGTGAACAGATCTCCTACAATGAGCAGTTCTTC
>.|TRBJ2-1|TRBV28|.
CASSLSGANDPSSYNEQFF
TGTGCCAGCAGTCTTTCAGGGGCAAACGATCCCAGCTCCTACAATGAGCAGTTCTTC
>.|TRBJ2-1|TRBV5-6|TRBD1
CASSPTGTGVYNEQFF
TGTGCCAGCAGCCCAACCGGGACAGGGGTCTACAATGAGCAGTTCTTC
>.|TRBJ2-1|TRBV7-6|TRBD1
CASSDRDRQQFF
TGTGCCAGCAGCGACCGGGACAGGCAGCAGTTCTTC
>.|TRBJ2-5|TRBV5-1|.
CASSLTGHLGETQYF
TGCGCCAGCAGCTTGACTGGGCATTTAGGAGAGACCCAGTACTTC
>.|TRBJ2-1|TRBV4-1|TRBD1
CASSQGSIQGGNEQFF
TGCGCCAGCAGCCAAGGTTCCATACAGGGGGGCAATGAGCAGTTCTTC
>.|TRBJ2-1|TRBV7-2|.
CASSPTTFGTGSSEQFF
TGTGCCAGCAGCCCAACCACCTTCGGGACTGGGAGCTCTGAGCAGTTCTTC
>.|TRBJ1-1|TRBV18|.
CASSPFYRRLRAEAFF
TGTGCCAGCTCACCCTTCTATCGCCGCCTAAGGGCTGAAGCTTTCTTT
>.|TRBJ2-3|TRBV28|TRBD2
CASSLVGTSSADTQYF
TGTGCCAGCAGTTTAGTGGGGACTAGTAGCGCAGATACGCAGTATTTT
>.|TRBJ1-2|TRBV28|TRBD1
CASSSNEPGQGYYGYTF
TGTGCCAGCAGTTCCAATGAACCGGGACAGGGATACTATGGCTACACCTTC
>.|TRBJ2-7|TRBV25-1|TRBD2
CASSEGLADSYEQYF
TGTGCCAGCAGCGAGGGACTAGCGGATTCCTACGAGCAGTACTTC
>.|TRBJ1-2|TRBV12-5|.
CASDPLTVRRYGYTF
TGTGCTAGTGACCCTCTGACAGTACGACGGTATGGCTACACCTTC
>.|TRBJ2-1|TRBV2|TRBD1
CASSVTGGSGTPEQFF
TGTGCCAGCAGTGTCACAGGGGGCTCGGGGACCCCTGAGCAGTTCTTC
>.|TRBJ2-1|TRBV10-2|.
CASSPGPSYNEQFF
TGCGCCAGCAGCCCGGGACCATCCTACAATGAGCAGTTCTTC
>.|TRBJ2-5|TRBV27|TRBD1
CASREGGPQETQYF
TGTGCCAGCAGAGAAGGGGGCCCCCAAGAGACCCAGTACTTC
>.|TRBJ2-1|TRBV5-4|.
CASSLVGLDGEQFF
TGTGCCAGCAGCTTAGTGGGGCTTGATGGTGAGCAGTTCTTC
>.|TRBJ1-2|TRBV12-5|.
CASGLSETARERGGYTF
TGTGCTAGTGGTTTGTCGGAGACAGCCAGGGAACGTGGTGGCTACACCTTC
>.|TRBJ2-3|TRBV7-2|TRBD2
CASSFLLAGATSTDTQYF
TGTGCCAGCAGCTTTCTACTAGCGGGAGCCACAAGCACAGATACGCAGTATTTT
>.|TRBJ2-7|TRBV30|.
CAWSKGVPYEQYF
TGTGCCTGGTCCAAGGGGGTGCCCTACGAGCAGTACTTC
>.|TRBJ2-3|TRBV21-1|.
CASSEGRDLCTDTQYF
TGTGCCAGCAGCGAGGGGAGGGACTTATGCACAGATACGCAGTATTTT
>.|TRBJ2-7|TRBV13|TRBD1
CASSQRTGSYEQYF
TGTGCCAGCAGCCAGCGGACAGGGTCGTACGAGCAGTACTTC
>.|TRBJ2-1|TRBV11-3|TRBD2
CASSRTSGGYNEQFF
TGTGCCAGCAGCCGCACTAGCGGAGGGTACAATGAGCAGTTCTTC
>.|TRBJ1-3|TRBV10-1|.
CASSLGRGSGNTIYF
TGCGCCAGCAGTCTTGGCAGGGGATCTGGAAACACCATATATTTT
>.|TRBJ2-7|TRBV2|.
CASSEALPGQGKAYEQYF
TGTGCCAGCAGTGAAGCGCTTCCGGGGCAGGGAAAAGCCTACGAGCAGTACTTC
>.|TRBJ2-2|TRBV11-3|TRBD2
CASSLASGRAAVGELFF
TGTGCCAGCAGCTTAGCTAGCGGGAGGGCCGCCGTCGGGGAGCTGTTTTTT
>.|TRBJ1-3|TRBV18|.
CASSPQSSGNTIYF
TGTGCCAGCTCACCTCAGAGCTCTGGAAACACCATATATTTT
>.|TRBJ2-5|TRBV28|.
CAHSASDSLQETQYF
TGTGCCCATTCAGCCTCAGACAGCCTCCAAGAGACCCAGTACTTC
>once|TRBJ2-3|TRBV2|.
CASSGEGGTDTQYF
TGTGCCAGCAGTGGCGAGGGTGGAACAGATACGCAGTATTTT
>.|TRBJ2-5|TRBV9|.
CASSVGLAEEETQYF
TGTGCCAGCAGCGTAGGTTTAGCGGAGGAAGAGACCCAGTACTTC
>.|TRBJ1-5|TRBV6-4|.
CASSDSSPGSDQPQHF
TGTGCCAGCAGTGACTCGAGTCCGGGGAGCGATCAGCCCCAGCATTTT
>.|TRBJ1-4|TRBV7-3|.
CASSPSGVNEKLFF
TGTGCCAGCAGCCCCTCCGGAGTAAATGAAAAACTGTTTTTT
>.|TRBJ1-1|TRBV5-6|.
CASSGRGPTAEAFF
TGTGCCAGCAGCGGGAGGGGTCCCACCGCTGAAGCTTTCTTT
>.|TRBJ1-5|TRBV6-1|.
CASSVRVGNQPQHF
TGTGCCAGCAGTGTGAGGGTGGGAAATCAGCCCCAGCATTTT
>.|TRBJ1-1|TRBV28|.
CASSGRTEAFF
TGTGCCAGCAGTGGGAGGACTGAAGCTTTCTTT
>.|TRBJ2-5|TRBV28|TRBD2
CASSPYLAGGPGKTQYF
TGTGCCAGCAGTCCATACTTAGCGGGAGGGCCGGGAAAGACCCAGTACTTC